This TCR beta chain was retrieved from a study of T cells in Graves' hyperthyroidism and ophthalmopathy. RNA transcripts served as the template for amplifying TCR beta CDR3 regions. TCR CDR3 regions were first amplified by RT-PCR with HTBI primers. TCRdb independently ran MiXCR on the multiplex PCR reads; one entry per CDR3 protein. The repertoire holds 300,000 to 450,000 distinct CDR3 sequences, with roughly 13% as singletons. The ends were cut back, 5 bases at V and 6 bases at J, with 14 bases in the middle. CDR3 length: 14 amino acids. Germline V gene sequence: CDR1 SNHLY, CDR2 FYNNEI. Aged 18 to 65, the patients had hyperthyroidism that was newly diagnosed and had lasted under 2 months.

The specimen sequenced was blood. This chain connects TRBV2 to TRBJ2-4; D unclear. The TCR comes from a woman aged 18-29 years with Graves' hyperthyroidism. CDR3: CASSPLSRVNIQYF. The CDR3 DNA sequence: TGTGCCAGCAGTCCCCTTTCCCGGGTAAACATTCAGTACTTC.